The source of this T cell receptor beta chain is a study of T cell responses to AZD1222 COVID-19 vaccine. The study's findings and limits: Two AZD1222 doses significantly raised spike-specific TCR breadth and depth over controls.

TCRdb's copy holds only in-frame clones and misses some; the assay was immunoSEQ multiplex PCR. Of some 150,000 clones in the sample, approximately 85% were seen once. V dropped 8 bases and J dropped 2 bases, with 6 bases sitting between them. Germline V gene lookup returns CDR1 SGHAT and CDR2 FQDESV (reference sequence). This CDR3 spans 11 amino acids. With regard to this clone: The antigen remains undetermined.

This sample comprised peripheral blood, obtained on day 0 of MenACWY control vaccination. This receptor was taken from an adult in good health. The chain links TRBV11-1 to TRBJ2-5; D unclear. CDR3 sequence: CASSNQETQYF. For the CDR3, the DNA is TGTGCCAGCTCCAATCAAGAGACCCAGTACTTC. Full variable domain (rest looked up from reference TRBV11-1 and TRBJ2-5): EAEVAQSPRYKITEKSQAVAFWCDPISGHATLYWYRQILGQGPELLVQFQDESVVDDSQLPKDRFSAERLKGVDSTLKIQPAELGDSAMYLCASSNQETQYFGPGTRLLVL.